The clone carrying this TCR beta chain was observed at least ten times. MiXCR, applied by TCRdb to the 5' RACE reads, yields one record per CDR3 protein. The sample includes about 81,000 distinct CDR3 sequences, more than 7.5% seen only once; the top ten take around 2.3%. Extraction yielded total RNA from whole blood (unfractionated). This specimen comes from a study of human T cells and chemical hapten exposure. Per the germline V gene, CDR1 is KGHDR and CDR2 is SFDVKD. V was pared by 5 bases and J by 2 bases, with 12 bases between. The CDR3 runs to 14 residues. This TCR derives from a male donor in good health. J is TRBJ2-7 and V is TRBV24-1; no reliable D call. CDR3 in DNA: TGTGCCACCAGTGGTTTAGGGATCACCTACGAGCAGTACTTC. Translating gives CATSGLGITYEQYF.